Below are 2 T cell receptor beta chains sequenced from a single sample in a study of identical twins (dated by TCRdb to the mid-2010s). Receptor libraries were prepared by 5' RACE. The reads were generated on an Illumina HiSeq 2000. TCRdb's own reprocessing of the public reads used fastp at Q25 and MiXCR and kept productive beta chains. Each CDR3 protein gets just one entry, which takes the most common genes and DNA from the rows behind it. The sample table holds about 240,000 distinct CDR3 sequences, of which roughly a tenth were seen once. More than 8% of the sample is in the top ten clones. The sample consisted of memory T cells sorted from blood. What this sample's cell subset or site label stands for: CD45RO+ enriched T cells. Receptors were obtained from a man aged 50-60 years in good health.

The chain combines TRBV11-2 with TRBJ2-1; D is possibly TRBD2 (6 bases). This CDR3 contains 14 residues. The germline V gene encodes CDR1 SGHAT and CDR2 FQNNGV. Trimming cost V 1 base and J 8 bases, with 12 bases left between them. Here the CDR3 DNA reads TGTGCCAGCAGCTTAGCACCAGGCGGGGATGAGCAGTTCTTC. This gives the protein CASSLAPGGDEQFF.

The rearrangement joins TRBV18 to TRBJ2-6; the D gene is possibly TRBD1 (6 bases). Germline lookup yields CDR1 KGHSH and CDR2 LQKENI. Trimming pared 6 bases from V and 1 base from J, leaving 16 bases between. The CDR3 spans 17 residues. The CDR3 here is CASSPRQVSSGANVLTF. In DNA, the CDR3 is TGTGCCAGCTCGCCCCGACAGGTTTCATCTGGGGCCAACGTCCTGACTTTC.